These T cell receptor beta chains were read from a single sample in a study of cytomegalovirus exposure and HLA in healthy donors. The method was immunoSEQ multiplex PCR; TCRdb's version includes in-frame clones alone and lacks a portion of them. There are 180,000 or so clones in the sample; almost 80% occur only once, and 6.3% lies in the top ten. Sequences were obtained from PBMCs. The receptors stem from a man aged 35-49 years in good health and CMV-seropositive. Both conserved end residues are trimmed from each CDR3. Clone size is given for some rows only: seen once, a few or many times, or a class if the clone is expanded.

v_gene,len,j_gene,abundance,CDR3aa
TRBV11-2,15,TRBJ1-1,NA,ASSGGTGGGAGTEAF
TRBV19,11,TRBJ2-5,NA,ASGPREQETQY
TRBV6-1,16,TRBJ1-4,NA,ASSEAGKGAIKGEKLF
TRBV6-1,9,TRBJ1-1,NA,ASRGGTEAF
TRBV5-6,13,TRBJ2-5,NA,ASSMPGGSQETQY
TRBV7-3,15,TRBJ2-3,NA,ASSLKGSGKVTDTQY
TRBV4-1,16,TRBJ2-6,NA,ASSQVGQGPSGANVLT
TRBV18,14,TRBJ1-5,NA,ASSQNRGGSNQPQH
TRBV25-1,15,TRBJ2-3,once,ASSESAGTGFTDTQY
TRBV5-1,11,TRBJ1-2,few,ASSDTGSRGYT
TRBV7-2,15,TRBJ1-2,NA,ASSLFSGGALRDGYT
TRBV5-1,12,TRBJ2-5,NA,ASSLSGGQETQY
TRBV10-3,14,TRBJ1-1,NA,AITPGQDARNTEAF
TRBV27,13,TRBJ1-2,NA,ASSSFSGDNYGYT
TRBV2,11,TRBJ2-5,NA,AGSGVLEETQY
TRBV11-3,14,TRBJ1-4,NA,ASSHGRPGGNEKLF
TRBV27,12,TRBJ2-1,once,ASKTGQGRSEQF
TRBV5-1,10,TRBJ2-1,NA,ASSLGLFEQF
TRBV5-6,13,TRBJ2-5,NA,ASSRKLAGTETQY
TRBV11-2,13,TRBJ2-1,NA,ASSLRAGTAGEQF
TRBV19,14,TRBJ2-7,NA,ASSNRFSTTSYEQY
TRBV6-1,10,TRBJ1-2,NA,ASSEQGYGYT
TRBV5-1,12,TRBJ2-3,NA,ASQTSGSADTQY
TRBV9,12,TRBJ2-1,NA,ASSVGGSYNEQF
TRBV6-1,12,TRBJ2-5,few,ASGGGGSQETQY
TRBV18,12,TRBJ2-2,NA,ASSPRHNTGELF
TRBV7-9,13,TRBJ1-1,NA,ASSLVDSMNTEAF
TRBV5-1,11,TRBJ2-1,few,ASSSGLYNEQF
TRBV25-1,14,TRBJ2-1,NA,ASSRRTSGRAAEQF
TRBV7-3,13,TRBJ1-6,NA,ASSLSSSYNSPLH
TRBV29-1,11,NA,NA,SARQGATYEQY
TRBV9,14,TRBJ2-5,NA,ASSPGLAGAGETQY
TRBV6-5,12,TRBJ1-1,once,ASSERGTNTEAF
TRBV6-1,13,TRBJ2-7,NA,ASSEAVGQDYEQY
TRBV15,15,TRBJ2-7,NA,ATSRDFPGRAPYEQY
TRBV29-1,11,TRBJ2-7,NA,SVEGTSRYEQY
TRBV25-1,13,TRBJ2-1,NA,ASSEQTLDYNEQF
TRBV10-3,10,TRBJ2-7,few,AIKDSSYEQY
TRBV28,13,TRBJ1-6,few,ASSFDRTYNSPLH
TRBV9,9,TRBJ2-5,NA,ASSGGGTQY
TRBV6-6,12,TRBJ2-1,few,ASSKGQSLNEQF
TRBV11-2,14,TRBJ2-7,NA,ASSQSSSSGSYEQY
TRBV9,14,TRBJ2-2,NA,ASSSRGRPGSGELF
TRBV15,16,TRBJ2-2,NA,ATTPGHRTLANTGELF
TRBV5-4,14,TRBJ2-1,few,ASSPDGGVAYNEQF
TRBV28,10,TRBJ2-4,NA,ASSLLRNIQY
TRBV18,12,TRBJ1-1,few,ASSPQGGNTEAF
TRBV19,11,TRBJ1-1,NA,ASTREEDTEAF